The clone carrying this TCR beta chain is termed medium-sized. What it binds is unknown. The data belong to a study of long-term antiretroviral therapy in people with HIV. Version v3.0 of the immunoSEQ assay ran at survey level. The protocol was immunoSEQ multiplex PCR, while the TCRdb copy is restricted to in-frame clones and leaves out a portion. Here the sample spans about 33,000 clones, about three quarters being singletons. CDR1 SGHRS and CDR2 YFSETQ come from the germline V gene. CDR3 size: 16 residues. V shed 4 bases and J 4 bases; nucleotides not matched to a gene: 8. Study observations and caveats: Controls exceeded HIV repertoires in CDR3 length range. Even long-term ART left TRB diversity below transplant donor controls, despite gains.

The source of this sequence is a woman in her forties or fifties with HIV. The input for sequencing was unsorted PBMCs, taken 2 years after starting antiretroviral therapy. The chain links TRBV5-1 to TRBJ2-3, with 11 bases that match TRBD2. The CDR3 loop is CASSPALAGASDTQYF. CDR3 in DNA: TGCGCCAGCAGCCCCGCACTAGCGGGGGCGTCAGATACGCAGTATTTT.